Each of the 17 T cell receptor beta chains below was sequenced from the same sample in a study of T cell repertoires in cytomegalovirus infection. TCRdb re-derived calls from the reads in MiXCR, one entry per CDR3 protein. The sample comprises 150,000 to 200,000 distinct CDR3 sequences, approximately 9.7% of which are singletons, and about 4.6% rests with the top ten. Sequenced: PBMCs. These TCRs come from a human donor in good health (CMV status not recorded). Some clones in this sample may be carry-over from other donors' samples.

This clonotype was seen many times. The chain couples TRBV7-9 to TRBJ1-2; D not certain. There are 14 residues in the CDR3. Per the germline V gene, CDR1 is SEHNR and CDR2 is FQNEAQ (reference sequence). V lost 1 base and J 0 bases, leaving 6 bases between the germline ends. The DNA of the CDR3 is TGTGCCAGCAGCTTAGGCGAATCTAACTATGGCTACACCTTC. As protein: CASSLGESNYGYTF.

This clonotype was seen at least ten times. This sequence joins TRBV27 and TRBJ2-1; TRBD1 matches at 10 bases. The germline CDR1 and CDR2 sequences are MNHEY and SMNVEV (reference sequence). This CDR3 is built from 15 residues. Trimming at V came to 7 bases and at J to 6 bases, leaving 9 bases not matched to a gene. The CDR3 protein is CASTKRRTGGNEQFF. The CDR3 nucleotides are TGTGCCAGCACCAAGAGGAGGACAGGGGGCAATGAGCAGTTCTTC.

This clonotype has more than one count but fewer than ten. The CDR3 bases are TGTGCCAGCAGCTTAGCGGGCTTTGGCAGAACCTATGGCTACACCTTC. Amino acids: CASSLAGFGRTYGYTF. J is TRBJ1-2 and V is TRBV7-2; D is unresolved. Germline CDR1 SGHTA, CDR2 FQGNSA. This CDR3 has 16 amino acids. Trimming removed 0 bases at V and 4 bases at J, with 15 bases between.

This clonotype was counted many times. This rearrangement joins TRBV10-2 to TRBJ2-5; D call uncertain. V was shortened by 3 bases and J by 4 bases, with 3 bases between the two germline ends. The germline V gene has CDR1 WSHSY and CDR2 SAAADI. The CDR3 spans 11 residues. The CDR3 protein is CASSDGETQYF. CDR3 nucleotide sequence: TGCGCCAGCAGTGATGGAGAGACCCAGTACTTC.

The chain couples TRBV27 to TRBJ1-1, with D possibly being TRBD1 (5 bases). The length of the CDR3 is 15 residues. Trimming cost V 3 bases and J 5 bases, with 16 bases left between them. CDR1 is MNHEY and CDR2 is SMNVEV in the germline V gene (reference sequence). The CDR3 sequence: CASSFKRDPGTEAFF. As DNA, the CDR3 is TGTGCCAGCAGTTTCAAAAGGGACCCGGGAACTGAAGCTTTCTTT.

This clonotype was seen a handful of times. Here the CDR3 DNA reads TGTGCCAGCAGTTTAAAGGCAGGGTATGGCTACACCTTC. It encodes CASSLKAGYGYTF. The J gene is TRBJ1-2, the V gene TRBV12-3 or TRBV12-4; possible D gene TRBD1, 5 bases. V was trimmed by 2 bases and J by 5 bases, leaving 9 bases between them. This CDR3 comprises 13 residues.

There are many counts of this clonotype. This chain links TRBV7-2 with TRBJ2-7, with 9 bases lining up with TRBD2. The V gene end was trimmed by 9 bases and the J gene end by 3 bases; junction bases not matched to a gene: 6. Germline CDR1 SGHTA, CDR2 FQGNSA. The CDR3 is 13 amino acids. The CDR3 loop is CASRLAALYEQYF. The CDR3 DNA follows: TGTGCCAGTAGACTAGCGGCCCTCTACGAGCAGTACTTC.

This clonotype turned up a few times. The chain joins TRBV27 to TRBJ2-4; 7 bases match TRBD2. The J segment lost 1 base and the V segment lost 4 bases, leaving 1 base of the junction unmatched. Germline assignment: CDR1 MNHEY and CDR2 SMNVEV (reference sequence). CDR3 size: 14 residues. DNA for the CDR3: TGTGCCAGCAGTTGGGAGGGGGCCAAAAACATTCAGTACTTC. Translating gives CASSWEGAKNIQYF.

Ten or more counts support this clonotype. The V and J genes are TRBV7-2 and TRBJ1-2, with 9 bases aligning to TRBD1. The CDR3 sequence is 14 residues long. Germline-derived CDR1 and CDR2 are SGHTA and FQGNSA. J was trimmed by 4 bases and V by 5 bases; bases with no gene match: 5. The CDR3 loop is CASSEGTGIYGYTF. CDR3 bases: TGTGCCAGCAGCGAAGGGACAGGGATCTATGGCTACACCTTC.

This clonotype was seen ten or more times. The chain uses TRBV7-2 and TRBJ2-5, with D uncertain. Germline V CDR1 and CDR2: SGHTA, FQGNSA. The ends were cut back, 3 bases at V and 5 bases at J, with 7 bases in the middle. CDR3 length: 12 amino acids. CDR3: CASSLSRETQYF. The CDR3 nucleotides read TGTGCCAGCAGCTTGAGCCGGGAGACCCAGTACTTC.

The chain employs TRBV28 and TRBJ2-5; D call uncertain. This CDR3 has 15 amino acids. Trimming removed 5 bases at V and 1 base at J, with 14 bases between. The V gene's germline CDR1 is MDHEN and CDR2 SYDVKM. DNA of the CDR3: TGTGCCAGCAGTGATACACAAATAGGCCAAGAGACCCAGTACTTC. Protein sequence: CASSDTQIGQETQYF.

This clonotype was recorded a few times. The chain has TRBV20-1 and TRBJ1-2, with unresolved D. CDR1 and CDR2 (germline): DFQATT, SNEGSKA (reference sequence). The CDR3 sequence is 16 residues long. Trimming cost V 0 bases and J 7 bases, with 21 bases left between them. The CDR3 loop reads CSARDRTGIKRPGYTF. Written as DNA, the CDR3 is TGCAGTGCTAGAGATCGGACGGGCATCAAAAGGCCTGGCTACACCTTC.

In this sample, this clonotype turned up many times. The chain combines TRBV11-2 with TRBJ2-3; D is uncertain. The V and J ends lost 4 bases and 4 bases respectively, with 9 bases between them. CDR1 and CDR2 from the germline V gene are SGHAT and FQNNGV. This CDR3 has 13 amino acids. The CDR3 DNA is TGTGCCAGCAGCTCCGACATATCAGATACGCAGTATTTT. It encodes CASSSDISDTQYF.

This clonotype was seen at least ten times. The chain has TRBV27 and TRBJ2-3; D not resolved. The germline V gene encodes CDR1 MNHEY and CDR2 SMNVEV (reference sequence). V gave up 7 bases and J gave up 1 base, with 12 bases separating them. The CDR3 is made up of 14 amino acids. The CDR3 region is CASTLTHGTDTQYF. Written as DNA, the CDR3 is TGTGCCAGCACCTTGACGCACGGCACAGATACGCAGTATTTT.

This clonotype was seen a few times. V and J are TRBV15 and TRBJ2-7, with D perhaps TRBD2 (5 bases). Germline CDR1 reads LNHNV; CDR2 reads YYDKDF (reference sequence). CDR3 length equals 13 residues. The ends were cut back, 3 bases at V and 4 bases at J, with 10 bases in the middle. The CDR3 spells CATSSGVAYEQYF. The CDR3 region has the DNA TGTGCCACCAGCAGCGGGGTAGCGTACGAGCAGTACTTC.

The chain joins TRBV4-1 to TRBJ2-2; TRBD1 matches at 8 bases. Trimming took 3 bases from V and 1 from J; bases not matched to a gene: 1. CDR3 length equals 15 residues. From germline, CDR1 is MGHRA and CDR2 YSYEKL. The chain's CDR3 is CASSQGTGNTGELFF. CDR3 sequence (DNA): TGCGCCAGCAGCCAGGGGACAGGGAACACCGGGGAGCTGTTTTTT.

The chain joins TRBV29-1 to TRBJ2-1; TRBD2 matches 9 bases. This CDR3 contains 15 residues. Germline assignment: CDR1 SQVTM and CDR2 ANQGSEA. J gave up 8 bases and V 3 bases, and 11 bases lay outside the gene matches. The CDR3, as DNA: TGCAGCGTTGAGGGGCGGGGGGGCCGGTCGTATGAGCAGTTCTTC. This gives the protein CSVEGRGGRSYEQFF.